This T cell receptor (beta chain) was obtained from a study of neurological immune-mediated disorders. Study-wide points: When the repertoires were sorted by phylogenetic grouping, those of 18 of 34 multiple sclerosis patients ended up in one related-CDR3 cluster, a possible signature. Patients with HTLV-1-associated myelopathy showed the most TCR clonal expansion. Those with multiple sclerosis showed the least, falling below healthy controls.

This clonotype was found many times. Its antigen is not identified. Time point in this sample: longitudinal time-point 3. Template-switch 5'RACE cDNA synthesis added a 10-nucleotide unique molecular identifier. Every sequencing run generated over 180 million TCR-beta sequences from 15-18 subjects. In TCRdb, the 5' RACE reads were re-called with MiXCR into one record per CDR3 protein. The sample records approximately 84,000 distinct CDR3 sequences, about 4.5% being singletons. V shed 6 bases, J shed 7 bases, and the junction held 14 bases outside the gene matches. Germline V lookup: CDR1 MNHNS, CDR2 SASEGT. CDR3 size: 15 residues.

The sample comprised PBMCs. The genes are TRBV6-1 and TRBJ1-2; 7 nucleotides agree with TRBD1. The TCR sequence derives from a woman aged 55-70 years with multiple sclerosis. CDR3 protein: CASRTIRTGLRGYTF. The CDR3 coding sequence is TGTGCCAGCAGGACAATTCGGACAGGCCTTCGTGGCTACACCTTC.